The rows below give T cell receptor beta chains drawn from one sample of a study of blood T cells in healthy people across ages. MiXCR was run by TCRdb on the 5' RACE reads, yielding one entry per CDR3 protein. The sample records 750,000 to 950,000 distinct CDR3 sequences, roughly 29% being singletons. The sample was also reused in another study, on T cells of mothers and their children.

The specimen sequenced was blood. These receptors were obtained from a middle-aged woman in good health. Both conserved end residues are part of each CDR3. The D gene is left open where the match is weak. A clone size is listed for some rows: how often the clone was seen (once, few, many), or a class if it is expanded.

j_gene,abundance,v_gene,d_gene,CDR3nt,CDR3aa
TRBJ2-7,many,TRBV6-5,-,TGTGCCAGCAGCCAGATGACAGCCAAATCCTACGAGCAGTACTTC,CASSQMTAKSYEQYF
TRBJ2-7,-,TRBV2,-,TGTGCCGTATTCCTGCGGGACATAATCAGCTCCTACGAGCAGTACTTC,CAVFLRDIISSYEQYF
TRBJ2-7,-,TRBV20-1,TRBD2,TGCAGTGCTAGAGATCCAGCGGGGGACTTCTACGAGCAGTACTTC,CSARDPAGDFYEQYF
TRBJ1-6,few,TRBV25-1,TRBD1,TGTGCCAGCAGGAGACCGGGACAGACTTATAATTCACCCCTCCACTTT,CASRRPGQTYNSPLHF
TRBJ2-3,-,TRBV18,TRBD2,TGTGCCAGCTCACCAGGGACTAGCGGGAGCTCCGATACGCAGTATTTT,CASSPGTSGSSDTQYF
TRBJ2-3,-,TRBV9,TRBD2,TGTGCCAGCAGCAGAGCGGGGGGCCCTTATACGCAGTATTTT,CASSRAGGPYTQYF
TRBJ1-2,-,TRBV12-3/TRBV12-4,-,TGTGCCAGCAGACAACAGAACCTCAAGGGAGGCTACACCTTC,CASRQQNLKGGYTF
TRBJ2-2,-,TRBV7-3,-,TGTGCCAGCAGCTTAACGGCGAGTACCGGGGAGCTGTTTTTT,CASSLTASTGELFF
TRBJ2-7,-,TRBV5-1,-,TGCGCCAGCAGCTTGGATGGACAAGGCCCCTCCGAGCAGTACTTC,CASSLDGQGPSEQYF
TRBJ2-5,many,TRBV2,TRBD2,TGTGCCACCTCAGAGCGGGAGCCTATTCAAGAGACCCAGTACTTC,CATSEREPIQETQYF
TRBJ2-5,-,TRBV25-1,TRBD1,TGTGCCAGCAGCCAAGCGGGACAGGGAGGAGAGACCCAGTACTTC,CASSQAGQGGETQYF
TRBJ2-5,-,TRBV28,TRBD2,TGTGCCAGCAGTTTCGGACTAGCGGGGGCCCAGGAGACCCAGTACTTC,CASSFGLAGAQETQYF
TRBJ1-2,-,TRBV4-1,-,TGCGCCAGCAGCCCAGGTCGGGGGCAAGGGAAGCGGGACTATGGCTACACCTTC,CASSPGRGQGKRDYGYTF
TRBJ2-7,many,TRBV7-2,-,TGTGCCAGCATAGGACTACGACCCTACGAGCAGTACTTC,CASIGLRPYEQYF
TRBJ1-1,few,TRBV7-2,-,TGTGCCAGCAGCCTGGGACCCAGGTCGAACACTGAAGCTTTCTTT,CASSLGPRSNTEAFF
TRBJ1-3,-,TRBV4-1,-,TGCGCCAGCGGCATGACCGGAGGCTCTGGAAACACCATATATTTT,CASGMTGGSGNTIYF
TRBJ2-7,few,TRBV2,TRBD1,TGTGCCAGCCTAGTCCGGGACAGGGGCCACGAGCAGTACTTC,CASLVRDRGHEQYF
TRBJ2-2,-,TRBV28,-,TGTGCCAGCAGTTTTCGCCCACCAAACACCGGGGAGCTGTTTTTT,CASSFRPPNTGELFF
TRBJ2-2,-,TRBV20-1,TRBD2,TGCAGTGCTTATAGCGGGGGGGGTACCGGGGAGCTGTTTTTT,CSAYSGGGTGELFF
TRBJ2-5,-,TRBV19,TRBD1,TGTGCCAGTAGTACCCTGACCGGACAGGGATTAGGGACCCAGTACTTC,CASSTLTGQGLGTQYF
TRBJ1-1,-,TRBV25-1,-,TGTGCCAGCATACGAGAGGGGGGCCGGGCTTTCTTT,CASIREGGRAFF
TRBJ1-5,-,TRBV28,-,TGTGCCAGCAGAAGAGAGGGGACAAATCAGCCCCAGCATTTT,CASRREGTNQPQHF
TRBJ1-1,-,TRBV10-3,-,TGTGCCATCAGTGAGTCGGTAGGGGCGATGACTGAAGCTTTCTTT,CAISESVGAMTEAFF
TRBJ2-7,-,TRBV28,-,TGTGCCAGCAGTTTAACCCCCGGACGGGACTACGAGCAGTACTTC,CASSLTPGRDYEQYF
TRBJ2-7,many,TRBV28,-,TGCGCCAGCAGCTTAAGGGACTACGAGCAGTACTTC,CASSLRDYEQYF
TRBJ1-2,few,TRBV5-1,-,TGCGCCAGCTCTCGGGGTCGGGTTGATGGCTACACCTTC,CASSRGRVDGYTF
TRBJ2-5,few,TRBV5-1,-,TGCGCCAGCAGCTTGGACGTAGCCGGCGAGACCCAGTACTTC,CASSLDVAGETQYF
TRBJ2-1,once,TRBV28,-,TGTGCCAGCAGTTTATTCGGGACAACCTACAATGAGCAGTTCTTC,CASSLFGTTYNEQFF
TRBJ2-7,-,TRBV2,-,TGTGCCAGCAGGTCGCGGTGGGACGAGCAGTACTTC,CASRSRWDEQYF
TRBJ2-1,-,TRBV28,-,TGTGCCAGCAGTTTGTTTCGGGGGCAAGACAATGAGCAGTTCTTC,CASSLFRGQDNEQFF
TRBJ2-5,many,TRBV29-1,-,TGCAGCGTTGAAGTGGGCGCATGGGGCGAGATGGAGACCCAGTACTTC,CSVEVGAWGEMETQYF
TRBJ1-2,many,TRBV5-1,-,TGCGCCAGCAGCTTGGGACAGGCCGGATTTAACTATGGCTACACCTTC,CASSLGQAGFNYGYTF
TRBJ2-7,many,TRBV4-3,-,TGCGCCAGCAGCCAAGGGCGGACTCCCGAGCAGTACTTC,CASSQGRTPEQYF
TRBJ1-2,few,TRBV6-4,-,TGTGCCAGCAGGCCTCAGGGGAATAACTATGGCTACACCTTC,CASRPQGNNYGYTF
TRBJ1-1,-,TRBV4-3,TRBD1,TGCGCCAGCAGCCAGGTCGACAGGGATGGAACTGAAGCTTTCTTT,CASSQVDRDGTEAFF
TRBJ1-6,many,TRBV25-1,-,TGTGCCAGCAGTGTGGGGGGCACCTATAATTCACCCCTCCACTTT,CASSVGGTYNSPLHF
TRBJ1-2,-,TRBV2,-,TGTGCCAGTAAGACGGACAAGACAGCTTATGGCTACACCTTC,CASKTDKTAYGYTF
TRBJ1-5,-,TRBV7-2,-,TGTGCCAGCACCTTGGGGTCTAATCAGCCCCAGCATTTT,CASTLGSNQPQHF
TRBJ1-1,-,TRBV5-1,-,TGCGCCAGCAGCTTGGTCCTGACAGAGAACACTGAAGCTTTCTTT,CASSLVLTENTEAFF
TRBJ2-5,-,TRBV5-1,-,TGCGCCAGCAGCTTACCGGCCCCCATGGAGACCCAGTACTTC,CASSLPAPMETQYF
TRBJ2-7,many,TRBV3-1,-,TGTGCCAGCAGCCAAGGCCGGGCCTCCTACGAGCAGTACTTC,CASSQGRASYEQYF
TRBJ2-7,few,TRBV6-5,-,TGTGCCAGCAGCGAGACGAGGGGGGGCGTCTACGAGCAGTACTTC,CASSETRGGVYEQYF
TRBJ2-3,few,TRBV20-1,TRBD2,TGCAGTGCTAGAGCCAGCGGGGGGGCCCAGTCAAAGTATTTT,CSARASGGAQSKYF
TRBJ2-5,few,TRBV5-6,-,TGTGCCAGCAGCTTGGTGTCTGGGGTGGAGACCCAGTACTTC,CASSLVSGVETQYF
TRBJ2-7,-,TRBV20-1,-,TGCAGTGCTAGTCGCGGGAACTACGAGCAGTACTTC,CSASRGNYEQYF
TRBJ1-2,few,TRBV4-1,-,TGCGCCAGCAGCCACTTCACAGGGACCCCTAGCTATGGCTACACCTTC,CASSHFTGTPSYGYTF
TRBJ1-4,few,TRBV20-1,-,TGCAGTGCTAGAGATTTTGTATTGCAGGGGTCTCATGCAAAACTGTTTTTT,CSARDFVLQGSHAKLFF
TRBJ1-2,few,TRBV20-1,-,TGCAGTGCTAGGGCCCTGCCCCAGGGGCCGGGATATGGCTACACCTTC,CSARALPQGPGYGYTF
TRBJ2-7,many,TRBV9,TRBD2,TGTGCCAGCAGCGTAGAGGCCGTCGGGGGGTTCTACGAGCAGTACTTC,CASSVEAVGGFYEQYF
TRBJ1-2,many,TRBV7-3,TRBD1,TGTGCCAGCAGCGCCCAGGGGGGGATGGATGGCTACACCTTC,CASSAQGGMDGYTF
TRBJ1-6,few,TRBV15,-,TGTGCCACCAGCAGAGATATGCGGGGTTCACCCCTCCACTTT,CATSRDMRGSPLHF
TRBJ2-3,once,TRBV6-5,TRBD1,TGTGCCGGCAGTTACGGTCGGCAGGGGGCCTCAGATACGCAGTATTTT,CAGSYGRQGASDTQYF
TRBJ2-1,many,TRBV6-1,-,TGTGCCAGCAGTGAAAGCGCTAGGACCTACAATGAGCAGTTCTTC,CASSESARTYNEQFF
TRBJ2-2,-,TRBV4-3,-,TGCGCCAGCGGCCAACTCCCTCCGGGACTCCCGAGAGCGAACACCGGGGAGCTGTTTTTT,CASGQLPPGLPRANTGELFF
TRBJ2-1,-,TRBV7-2,-,TGTGCCAGTAGCCCTGCACGGGACAATGAGCAGTTCTTC,CASSPARDNEQFF
TRBJ2-1,few,TRBV5-1,-,TGCGCCAGCATGCAGGGGGGGGCCTTGAATGAGCAGTTCTTC,CASMQGGALNEQFF
TRBJ2-5,few,TRBV5-1,TRBD2,TGCGCCAGCAGCTTAACTGAGACCCTAGCGGGGGCGGAGACCCAGTACTTC,CASSLTETLAGAETQYF
TRBJ1-1,few,TRBV10-3,-,TGTGCCATCAGTGAGTCGAGAACAGGGATGTATACTGAAGCTTTCTTT,CAISESRTGMYTEAFF